The rows below give T cell receptor beta chains drawn from one sample of a study of T cell clonotyping in hematopoietic cell transplantation. The method was immunoSEQ multiplex PCR; TCRdb's version includes in-frame clones alone and lacks a portion of them. The table lists 20,000 to 30,000 clones, 84% of them singletons. The specimen was peripheral blood mononuclear cells, collected before stem cell transplant. Every receptor here comes from a woman aged 60-75 years with acute myeloid leukemia. Some clones in this sample may be carry-over from other donors' samples. The CDR3 runs from the conserved cysteine through the conserved F or W. The D gene is left open where the match is weak. Part of the rows lack a size; the others show once, few, many or a class for expanded clones.

v_gene	abundance	len	j_gene	d_gene	CDR3nt	CDR3aa
TRBV9	.	16	TRBJ2-5	TRBD2	TGTGCCAGCAGCCCCCGGCTAGCGGCAATCCCAGAGACCCAGTACTTC	CASSPRLAAIPETQYF
TRBV19	.	13	TRBJ2-7	TRBD1	TGTGCCAGTAGTATAGCCAGGGGGTACGAGCAGTACTTC	CASSIARGYEQYF
TRBV20-1	.	9	TRBJ1-2	.	TGCAGTGCTTCCCATGGCTACACCTTC	CSASHGYTF
TRBV7-2	.	16	TRBJ1-2	.	TGTGCCAGCAGCTTAGCGCTCGGGACTCCTAACTATGGCTACACCTTC	CASSLALGTPNYGYTF
TRBV29-1	.	14	TRBJ2-5	.	TGCAGCGTTGCATCGATCCCGGGCCGGGAGACCCAGTACTTC	CSVASIPGRETQYF
TRBV6-1	.	15	TRBJ2-3	TRBD2	TGTGCCAGCAGTTGGGCCGGGGGGGAGGCAGATACGCAGTATTTT	CASSWAGGEADTQYF
TRBV7-2	.	16	TRBJ1-1	TRBD1	TGTGCCAGCAGCTCCGAGGGGGCCTATCTGAACACTGAAGCTTTCTTT	CASSSEGAYLNTEAFF
TRBV7-9	.	15	TRBJ1-4	.	TGTGCCAGCAGCTTAGTCGAGGGTTGGAATGAAAAACTGTTTTTT	CASSLVEGWNEKLFF
TRBV2	.	14	TRBJ1-5	TRBD1	TGTGCCAGCAGATTGAGGACAGGGGATCAGCCCCAGCATTTT	CASRLRTGDQPQHF
TRBV15	.	12	TRBJ2-7	.	TGTGCCACCAGCCCCAGGGGCTACGAGCAGTACTTC	CATSPRGYEQYF
TRBV19	.	15	TRBJ2-5	TRBD2	TGTGCCAGTAGTATGAGACTAGCGCCCCAAGAGACCCAGTACTTC	CASSMRLAPQETQYF
TRBV6-1	.	17	TRBJ1-5	.	TGTGCCAGCAGTGAAGCAGGGATCCCAGGCGGCAATCAGCCCCAGCATTTT	CASSEAGIPGGNQPQHF
TRBV6-4	.	18	TRBJ2-6	TRBD1	TGTGCCAGCAGTGGGGGACAGGAAAGTTCCTCTGGGGCCAACGTCCTGACTTTC	CASSGGQESSSGANVLTF
TRBV19	.	14	TRBJ2-1	.	TGTGCCAGTAGTGAGACGGGAGATTGGTATGAGCAGTTCTTC	CASSETGDWYEQFF
TRBV25-1	.	14	TRBJ1-4	.	TGTGCCAGCAGTGATAGGCCCTCTAATGAAAAACTGTTTTTT	CASSDRPSNEKLFF
TRBV28	few	14	TRBJ1-5	.	TGTGCCAGCAATCCACAGGGAAGCAATCAGCCCCAGCATTTT	CASNPQGSNQPQHF
TRBV4-3	.	13	TRBJ1-1	.	TGCGCCAGCAGCCTGGGGGCCAACACTGAAGCTTTCTTT	CASSLGANTEAFF
TRBV7-7	.	13	TRBJ2-7	TRBD2	TGTGCTAGCAGCTTAGCGGGTAGTGACGAGCAGTACTTC	CASSLAGSDEQYF
TRBV5-6	.	17	TRBJ2-3	TRBD2	TGTGCCAGCAGCTTGGTGTCTAGCGGGACTAGCACAGATACGCAGTATTTT	CASSLVSSGTSTDTQYF
TRBV14	.	15	TRBJ2-1	.	TGTGCCAGCAGCCAACAGGTAGCGACCTACAATGAGCAGTTCTTC	CASSQQVATYNEQFF
TRBV5-1	once	13	TRBJ2-7	.	TGCGCCAGCAGCTTATTCGGGGAATACGAGCAGTACTTC	CASSLFGEYEQYF
TRBV18	.	13	TRBJ1-1	.	TGTGCCAGCTCACCGAAGGGGTACACTGAAGCTTTCTTT	CASSPKGYTEAFF
TRBV6-1	.	13	TRBJ2-1	.	TGTGCCAGCAGTGAAGGCACAGTCAATGAGCAGTTCTTC	CASSEGTVNEQFF
TRBV11-2	.	15	TRBJ2-7	TRBD2	TGTGCCAGCCGAACCTGGGGCGGGAGCTCCTACGAGCAGTACTTC	CASRTWGGSSYEQYF
TRBV29-1	.	14	TRBJ2-3	.	TGCAGCGTTGGTGACTACCGGGCCACAGATACGCAGTATTTT	CSVGDYRATDTQYF
TRBV7-2	.	16	TRBJ1-5	.	TGTGCCAGCAGCACGTACAGGGCAAATAGCAATCAGCCCCAGCATTTT	CASSTYRANSNQPQHF
TRBV10-3	.	14	TRBJ2-7	TRBD1	TGTGCCATCGACGGAGGACAGGCACGGGACGAGCAGTACTTC	CAIDGGQARDEQYF
TRBV15	.	16	TRBJ2-3	.	TGTGCCACCAGCAGAGATCGGGCCTCAGGCACAGATACGCAGTATTTT	CATSRDRASGTDTQYF
TRBV9	.	12	TRBJ1-2	.	TGTGCCAGCCGCCTCCCCGATTATGGCTACACCTTC	CASRLPDYGYTF
TRBV6-5	.	16	TRBJ1-2	.	TGTGCCAGCAGTTACTCGGTCAGGGACTTTAACTATGGCTACACCTTC	CASSYSVRDFNYGYTF
TRBV7-9	.	14	TRBJ1-4	TRBD1	TGTGCCAGCAGTCAAGACAGGGTACGGAAAAAACTGTTTTTT	CASSQDRVRKKLFF
TRBV28	.	12	TRBJ1-2	.	TGTGCCAGCAGTTTATGGGGGGGCGTCTACACCTTC	CASSLWGGVYTF
TRBV7-2	once	14	TRBJ2-3	TRBD2	TGTGCCAGCAGCCTTGGACTAGCGGGGGGACGAACGAATTTT	CASSLGLAGGRTNF
TRBV7-2	.	12	TRBJ1-2	.	TGTGCCAGCAGCTTAGTTTGGGATGGCTACACCTTC	CASSLVWDGYTF
TRBV10-3	.	15	TRBJ2-7	TRBD1	TGTGCCATCGGGGATCCGGGACAGGGTGGCTACGAGCAGTACTTC	CAIGDPGQGGYEQYF
TRBV11-2	.	14	TRBJ2-7	.	TGTGCCAGCAGCCCGATTCCGTGGACCTACGAGCAGTACTTC	CASSPIPWTYEQYF
TRBV4-1	.	15	TRBJ1-3	.	TGCGCCAGCAGCCAAGAGGGGTTGTCTGGAAACACCATATATTTT	CASSQEGLSGNTIYF
TRBV7-2	few	15	TRBJ2-7	.	TGTGCCAGCAGCTTAGTCCGGCGGACTGGCTACGAGCAGTACTTC	CASSLVRRTGYEQYF
TRBV25-1	once	13	TRBJ1-2	.	TGTGCCAGCAGTGAGCCAGCTAACTATGGCTACACCTTC	CASSEPANYGYTF
TRBV6-5	.	13	TRBJ1-2	.	TGTGCCAGCAGACGGACAGAGAACTATGGCTACACCTTC	CASRRTENYGYTF
TRBV19	.	13	TRBJ1-2	.	TGTGCCAGTAGTATAGAGACTCATATGGGCTACACCTTC	CASSIETHMGYTF
TRBV9	once	15	TRBJ1-2	.	TGTGCCAGCAGCGTAGGGCCAGGCAGGGACTATGGCTACACCTTC	CASSVGPGRDYGYTF
TRBV28	.	15	TRBJ1-1	.	TGTGCCAGCAGTTCTCGGAGCCTCGTGGGGACTGAAGCTTTCTTT	CASSSRSLVGTEAFF
TRBV5-1	.	17	TRBJ2-5	.	TGCGCCAGCAGCTTGCTGTCGAAAGGGGGTGGCCAAGAGACCCAGTACTTC	CASSLLSKGGGQETQYF
TRBV7-2	.	13	TRBJ1-6	.	TGTGCCAGCACCTGGAAGGGTAATTCACCCCTCCACTTT	CASTWKGNSPLHF
TRBV5-8	few	14	TRBJ1-4	.	TGTGCCAGCAGCCAACGGGGGGGAGGCGAAAAACTGTTTTTT	CASSQRGGGEKLFF
TRBV6-5	.	14	TRBJ2-2	TRBD1	TGTGCCAGCAAGGGGACAGGGGACACCGGGGAGCTGTTTTTT	CASKGTGDTGELFF
TRBV10-3	.	17	TRBJ2-2	.	TGTGCCATCAGGGGGACACCCTCATCGGGGAACACCGGGGAGCTGTTTTTT	CAIRGTPSSGNTGELFF